This TCR beta chain came from a study of chemoradiotherapy in HPV16-positive cancers. This CDR3 is built from 14 residues. V lost 6 bases to trimming and J lost 2 bases, with 11 bases between them. Germline assignment: CDR1 MGHDK and CDR2 SYGVNS. Produced via immunoSEQ multiplex PCR; TCRdb's table is partial and in-frame only. The data show 5,000 to 5,500 clones, around 73% seen once. The clonotype comes from a human donor with HPV-associated anogenital cancer. The sample was gathered from a patient who underwent chemoradiotherapy. J is TRBJ2-1 and V is TRBV25-1; the D gene is possibly TRBD2 (5 bases). The CDR3 nucleotides read TGTGCCAGCAGCGTGGGAGAGACCTACAATGAGCAGTTCTTC. Amino acid sequence: CASSVGETYNEQFF.